This T cell receptor beta chain was obtained from a study of blood T cell repertoires in COVID-19. Study information: COVID-19 samples, acute and convalescent, were from the United States, Italy and Spain.

Original processing methods: For nucleated cells, counts were estimated from reference gene primer amplification. TCRdb keeps only in-frame clones here, not all; method: immunoSEQ multiplex PCR. That table is the source of V, J and clone size, and D and trimming were worked out from the DNA. Among a few hundred thousand clones listed, around 92% were seen once. Germline CDR1 reads MNHEY; CDR2 reads SMNVEV (reference sequence). The CDR3 spans 13 residues. V was cut by 3 bases and J by 14 bases, with 17 bases left in between. The sample consisted of peripheral blood. The receptor comes from a young man who had recovered from COVID-19. This chain uses TRBV27 with TRBJ2-1, with a weak D call TRBD1 (6 bases). CDR3 residues: CASSFKSTGSKFF. The CDR3 nucleotides are TGTGCCAGCAGTTTTAAATCGACAGGTAGTAAGTTCTTC.